This T cell receptor (beta chain) was recorded in a study of cytomegalovirus exposure and HLA in healthy donors. Broader study findings: According to the study, roughly 180 TCR beta chains were cytomegalovirus-associated. Reportedly, diagnosis of cytomegalovirus status by the classifier showed high specificity and sensitivity. Despite most TCR sequences being rare, some public TCRs occurred in many donors. It was confirmed in vitro that three of the CMV-associated chains were specific for CMV antigens.

Comments on this clone: Its specificity is unknown.

The data were produced by immunoSEQ multiplex PCR, yet TCRdb's version contains in-frame clones alone and is incomplete. The profile covers around 150,000 clones, with 84% appearing a single time and 10% taken by the ten largest. Germline CDR1 and CDR2: SGHNT and YYREEE (reference sequence). The CDR3 length is 12 residues. Trimming left V 3 bases short and J 5 bases short, with 9 bases between. The origin of this receptor is a man aged 25-45 years in good health and CMV-seropositive. The rearrangement links TRBV5-4 to TRBJ2-7, with D possibly being TRBD2 (6 bases). The sequenced sample consisted of PBMCs. The CDR3 DNA reads TGTGCCAGCAGCTACCCGGGGGACGAGCAGTACTTC. Amino acids: CASSYPGDEQYF.